This T cell receptor (beta chain) came from a study of blood T cell repertoires in COVID-19. Sequenced by immunoSEQ multiplex PCR; TCRdb stores in-frame clones only, minus some. Of about 36,000 clones listed, 60% to 85% are singletons. Germline assignment: CDR1 SGHVS and CDR2 FQNEAQ. The CDR3 totals 16 residues. V shed 8 bases and J 5 bases; nucleotides not matched to a gene: 16. The material sequenced was peripheral blood. This sequence was found in a man in his 60s with active COVID-19. The V call is TRBV7-8, the J call TRBJ2-5; 8 nucleotides line up with TRBD2. The CDR3 DNA follows: TGTGCCAGCTCCATCCGGGGGGGCCGCCTGTGGGAGACCCAGTACTTC. Its protein is CASSIRGGRLWETQYF.